These 18 T cell receptor beta chains share one sample of origin, sequenced in a study of cytomegalovirus exposure and HLA in healthy donors. Use of 60 Vbeta and 13 Jbeta primers characterized the PCR. TCRdb's table, derived via immunoSEQ multiplex PCR, lists solely in-frame clones and lacks some. The sample holds roughly 100,000 clones, roughly a tenth seen once. The material sequenced was PBMCs. All receptors derive from a man aged 50 or older in good health and CMV-seropositive.

This clone showed up just a few times. The rearrangement links TRBV9 to TRBJ2-1; possibly TRBD2 for D (5 bases). The CDR3 is 14 residues long. Trimming shortened V by 7 bases and J by 4 bases, and 15 bases separated the two germline ends. The germline gives CDR1 SGDLS, CDR2 YYNGEE. The CDR3 loop is CASQQVGEYNEQFF. The CDR3 DNA reads TGTGCCAGCCAGCAGGTTGGGGAGTACAATGAGCAGTTCTTC. Full variable domain (remainder filled in from reference TRBV9 and TRBJ2-1): DSGVTQTPKHLITATGQRVTLRCSPRSGDLSVYWYQQSLDQGLQFLIQYYNGEERAKGNILERFSAQQFPDLHSELNLSSLELGDSALYFCASQQVGEYNEQFFGPGTRLTVL.

This clone was detected only a few times. The rearrangement joins TRBV10-3 to TRBJ1-4; 7 positions agree with TRBD1. The germline gives CDR1 ENHRY, CDR2 SYGVKD. The length of the CDR3 is 16 residues. V lost 2 bases, J lost 4 bases, and 7 bases stayed unmatched. CDR3: CAISEPTGSDNEKLFF. The CDR3 DNA reads as TGTGCCATCAGTGAGCCGACAGGGTCTGATAATGAAAAACTGTTTTTT.

The J gene is TRBJ1-1, the V gene TRBV10-3; 9 bases map to TRBD1. Germline V gene data show CDR1 as ENHRY and CDR2 as SYGVKD. The CDR3 sequence is 13 residues long. V lost 6 bases and J lost 11; bases outside the gene matches: 10. This chain's CDR3 is CAIRGGQGSKAFF. Written as DNA, the CDR3 is TGTGCCATCAGGGGGGGACAGGGAAGCAAGGCTTTCTTT.

This clone was seen more than once but under ten times. V usage is TRBV19 and J usage is TRBJ2-3, with no clear D. Trimming took off 3 bases at V and 0 bases at J, with 10 bases between the two ends. The germline V gene encodes CDR1 LNHDA and CDR2 SQIVND (reference sequence). The CDR3 is 15 amino acids. This CDR3 is CASSMGLRSTDTQYF. The CDR3 DNA sequence: TGTGCCAGTAGTATGGGTCTGCGGAGCACAGATACGCAGTATTTT.

This chain connects TRBV7-2 to TRBJ2-7; D perhaps matches TRBD1 (5 bases). CDR1 and CDR2 (germline): SGHTA, FQGNSA. V dropped 2 bases and J dropped 4 bases, with 9 bases sitting between them. The CDR3 is 13 residues long. As DNA, the CDR3 is TGTGCCAGCAGCTTACAGGGAAATTACGAGCAGTACTTC. This encodes CASSLQGNYEQYF. The variable domain in full, completed from reference TRBV7-2 and TRBJ2-7, reads GAGVSQSPSNKVTEKGKDVELRCDPISGHTALYWYRQSLGQGLEFLIYFQGNSAPDKSGLPSDRFSAERTGGSVSTLTIQRTQQEDSAVYLCASSLQGNYEQYFGPGTRLTVT.

This clone was seen a handful of times. The CDR3 nucleotides are TGTGCCAGCAGCTTAGGGGTAGCAAAGTTCTTC. Residues: CASSLGVAKFF. The chain combines TRBV13 with TRBJ2-1, with D unresolved. Trimming removed 0 bases from V and 14 bases from J, with 8 bases in between. This CDR3 has 11 residues. The germline V gene has CDR1 PRHDT and CDR2 FYEKMQ (reference sequence).

This clone was recorded a few times. The chain employs TRBV30 and TRBJ1-2; perhaps TRBD1 as D (6 bases). Germline values: CDR1 GTSNPN, CDR2 SVGIG (reference sequence). CDR3 length equals 13 residues. V shed 1 base and J shed 4 bases, with 10 bases lying between them. In DNA, the CDR3 is TGTGCCTGGAGTGATTTGGGGGCCTATGGCTACACCTTC. Protein sequence: CAWSDLGAYGYTF.

This clone was observed a handful of times. The CDR3 loop reads CASSDSGGQVRQPQHF. CDR3 DNA sequence: TGTGCCAGCAGTGATTCGGGAGGTCAAGTCCGACAGCCCCAGCATTTT. The chain is built from TRBV28 and TRBJ1-5; D ambiguous. Trimming took 5 bases from V and 7 from J, leaving 21 bases between them. Germline V gives CDR1 MDHEN, CDR2 SYDVKM. This CDR3 is 16 amino acids long.

This clone was observed at least ten times. V is TRBV10-2 and J is TRBJ2-1; 9 positions match TRBD2. The CDR3 has 14 amino acids. The V and J ends lost 5 bases and 7 bases, in that order; junction bases with no gene match: 6. Germline loops: CDR1 WSHSY, CDR2 SAAADI. CDR3 amino acids: CASSLAGAPNEQFF. In DNA form, the CDR3 reads TGCGCCAGCAGTTTAGCGGGAGCCCCTAATGAGCAGTTCTTC.

This clone was detected only a few times. J is TRBJ2-1 and V is TRBV7-2; 16 bases are a match to TRBD2. From germline, CDR1 is SGHTA and CDR2 FQGNSA. The CDR3 sequence is 16 residues long. The trim removed 1 base at V and 10 bases at J, leaving 4 bases unmatched. The CDR3 DNA reads as TGTGCCAGCAGCTTAGTGGGGACTAGCGGGAGGGAGGAGCAGTTCTTC. Translated: CASSLVGTSGREEQFF.

This clone has ten or more counts. The chain employs TRBV15 and TRBJ1-2, with TRBD1 as a possible D gene (5 bases). CDR1 is LNHNV and CDR2 is YYDKDF in the germline V gene (reference sequence). V lost 2 bases and J lost 7, with 20 bases in between. This CDR3 comprises 16 residues. The CDR3 loop is CATSRSGGLGVVGYTF. The CDR3, as DNA: TGTGCCACCAGCAGATCGGGGGGACTGGGCGTTGTTGGCTACACCTTC.

In nucleotides, the CDR3 is TGTGCCATCAGTGCGGACAGCAACTATGGCTACACCTTC. This encodes CAISADSNYGYTF. V is TRBV10-3 and J is TRBJ1-2, with a possible D match to TRBD1 (6 bases). Germline CDR1 ENHRY, CDR2 SYGVKD. The CDR3 covers 13 residues. V shed 4 bases and J shed 2 bases, with 8 bases lying between them.

The chain employs TRBV21-1 and TRBJ2-5; the D segment call TRBD1 is taken from the table without a DNA check. TRBV21-1 represents a pseudogene. The length of the CDR3 is 16 residues. The CDR3 DNA reads TGTGCCAGCAGCAAAGGGGCAGCAGAGTCTCAAGAGACCCAGTACTTC. This encodes CASSKGAAESQETQYF.

V usage is TRBV11-2 and J usage is TRBJ1-1; TRBD1 agrees at 9 bases. Germline V CDR1 and CDR2: SGHAT, FQNNGV. CDR3 size: 13 residues. V lost 5 bases and J lost 5; bases outside the gene matches: 3. The CDR3 coding sequence is TGTGCCAGCAGCCCGGACAGGGGTACTGAAGCTTTCTTT. As protein: CASSPDRGTEAFF.

This clone occurred a few times. The chain links TRBV19 to TRBJ2-7; 7 nucleotides line up with TRBD1. The V gene's germline CDR1 is LNHDA and CDR2 SQIVND (reference sequence). This CDR3 is built from 14 residues. The V gene end was trimmed by 5 bases and the J gene end by 0 bases; junction bases not matched to a gene: 4. CDR3 in amino acids: CASSADRTSYEQYF. The CDR3 nucleotides are TGTGCCAGTAGTGCGGACAGGACCTCCTACGAGCAGTACTTC. Complete variable domain (other parts from reference TRBV19 and TRBJ2-7): DGGITQSPKYLFRKEGQNVTLSCEQNLNHDAMYWYRQDPGQGLRLIYYSQIVNDFQKGDIAEGYSVSREKKESFPLTVTSAQKNPTAFYLCASSADRTSYEQYFGPGTRLTVT.

In this sample, this clone turned up a few times. The rearrangement joins TRBV18 to TRBJ1-1, with no clear D. V dropped 0 bases and J dropped 0 bases, with 5 bases sitting between them. This CDR3 has 14 residues. Germline CDR1 and CDR2: KGHSH and LQKENI. The CDR3, as DNA: TGTGCCAGCTCACCACCCTCCGTGAACACTGAAGCTTTCTTT. It yields the protein CASSPPSVNTEAFF.

This clone has only a few counts. This sample also contains other DNA sequences that code for the same CDR3. The V call is TRBV15, the J call TRBJ2-5, with 9 bases identical to TRBD2. The CDR3 length is 15 residues. V was clipped by 1 base and J by 5 bases; unmatched bases: 5. Germline lookup yields CDR1 LNHNV and CDR2 YYDKDF (reference sequence). This chain's CDR3 is CATSRVAGGPETQYF. The DNA for the CDR3 is TGTGCCACCAGCAGAGTCGCGGGAGGGCCTGAGACCCAGTACTTC.

V and J are TRBV14 and TRBJ2-3; 14 bases fit TRBD2. V shed 1 base, J shed 3 bases, and the junction held 0 bases outside the gene matches. This CDR3 contains 16 residues. Germline CDR1 and CDR2: SGHDN and FVKESK. The CDR3, as DNA: TGTGCCAGCAGCCAAGGACTAGCGGGAGGGACAGATACGCAGTATTTT. Residues: CASSQGLAGGTDTQYF.